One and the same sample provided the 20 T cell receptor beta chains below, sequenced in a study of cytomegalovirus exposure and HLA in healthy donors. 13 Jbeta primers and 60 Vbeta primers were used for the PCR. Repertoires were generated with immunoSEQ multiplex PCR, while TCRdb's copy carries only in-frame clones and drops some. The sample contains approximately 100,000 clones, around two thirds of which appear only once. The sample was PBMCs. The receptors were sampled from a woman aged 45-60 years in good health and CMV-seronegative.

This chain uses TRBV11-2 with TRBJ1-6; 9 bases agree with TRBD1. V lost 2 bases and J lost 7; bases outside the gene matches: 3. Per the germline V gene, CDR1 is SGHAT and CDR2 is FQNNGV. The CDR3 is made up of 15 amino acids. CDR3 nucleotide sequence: TGTGCCAGCAGCTTACCCGGGACAGGGAATTCACCCCTCCACTTT. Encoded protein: CASSLPGTGNSPLHF.

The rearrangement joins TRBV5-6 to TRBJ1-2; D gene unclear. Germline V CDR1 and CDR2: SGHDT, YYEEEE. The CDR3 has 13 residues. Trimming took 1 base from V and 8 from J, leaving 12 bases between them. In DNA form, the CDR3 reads TGTGCCAGCAGCTTGAGCCGGTTCGAAGGCTACACCTTC. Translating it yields CASSLSRFEGYTF.

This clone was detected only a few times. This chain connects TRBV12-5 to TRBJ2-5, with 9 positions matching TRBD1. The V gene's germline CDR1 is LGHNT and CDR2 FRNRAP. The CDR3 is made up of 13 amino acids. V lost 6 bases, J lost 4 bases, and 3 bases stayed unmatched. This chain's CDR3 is CASGEDRGETQYF. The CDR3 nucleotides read TGTGCTAGTGGGGAGGACAGGGGAGAGACCCAGTACTTC.

The CDR3 nucleotides are TGTGCCAGCAGCTTGGACAGCTATTGGGTTCAGCCCCAGCATTTT. Its translation: CASSLDSYWVQPQHF. The chain couples TRBV5-5 to TRBJ1-5; D not resolved. V gave up 0 bases and J gave up 6 bases, with 13 bases separating them. The CDR3 spans 15 residues. Germline V CDR1 and CDR2: SGHKS, YYEKEE (reference sequence).

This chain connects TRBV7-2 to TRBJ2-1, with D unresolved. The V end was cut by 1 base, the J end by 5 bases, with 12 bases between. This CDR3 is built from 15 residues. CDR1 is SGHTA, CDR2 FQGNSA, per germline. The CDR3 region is CASSLEWAGNNEQFF. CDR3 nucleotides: TGTGCCAGCAGCTTAGAATGGGCTGGCAACAATGAGCAGTTCTTC.

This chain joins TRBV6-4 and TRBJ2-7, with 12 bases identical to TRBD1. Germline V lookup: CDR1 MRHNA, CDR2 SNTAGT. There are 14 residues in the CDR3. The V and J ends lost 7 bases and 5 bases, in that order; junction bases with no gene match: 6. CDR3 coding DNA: TGTGCCAGCACCCCCGGGACAGGGGGCCACGAGCAGTACTTC. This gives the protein CASTPGTGGHEQYF.

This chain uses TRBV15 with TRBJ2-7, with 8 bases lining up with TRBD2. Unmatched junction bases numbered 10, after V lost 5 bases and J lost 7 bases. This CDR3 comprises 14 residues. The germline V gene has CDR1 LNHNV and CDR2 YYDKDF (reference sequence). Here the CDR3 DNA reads TGTGCCACCAGCCTATATCCCGGGAGGGGGGAGCAGTACTTC. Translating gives CATSLYPGRGEQYF. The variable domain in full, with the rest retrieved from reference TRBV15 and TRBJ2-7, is DAMVIQNPRYQVTQFGKPVTLSCSQTLNHNVMYWYQQKSSQAPKLLFHYYDKDFNNEADTPDNFQSRRPNTSFCFLDIRSPGLGDTAMYLCATSLYPGRGEQYFGPGTRLTVT.

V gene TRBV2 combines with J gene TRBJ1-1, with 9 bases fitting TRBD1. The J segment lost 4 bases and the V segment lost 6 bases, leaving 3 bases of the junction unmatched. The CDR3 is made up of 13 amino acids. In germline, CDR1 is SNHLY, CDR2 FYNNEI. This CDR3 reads CASSGQGLTEAFF. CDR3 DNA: TGTGCCAGCAGCGGACAGGGGCTCACTGAAGCTTTCTTT.

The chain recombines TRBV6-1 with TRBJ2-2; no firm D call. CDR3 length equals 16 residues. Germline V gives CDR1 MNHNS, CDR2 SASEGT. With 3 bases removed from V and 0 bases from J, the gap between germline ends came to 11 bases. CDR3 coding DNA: TGTGCCAGCAGTGAGCGATCTAACGCGAACACCGGGGAGCTGTTTTTT. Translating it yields CASSERSNANTGELFF.

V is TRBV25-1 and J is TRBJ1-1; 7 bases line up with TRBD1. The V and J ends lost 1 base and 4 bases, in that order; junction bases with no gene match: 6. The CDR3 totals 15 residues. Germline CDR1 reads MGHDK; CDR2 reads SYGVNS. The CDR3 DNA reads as TGTGCCAGCAGTGAATCGTTAGGGGGCTTCACTGAAGCTTTCTTT. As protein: CASSESLGGFTEAFF.

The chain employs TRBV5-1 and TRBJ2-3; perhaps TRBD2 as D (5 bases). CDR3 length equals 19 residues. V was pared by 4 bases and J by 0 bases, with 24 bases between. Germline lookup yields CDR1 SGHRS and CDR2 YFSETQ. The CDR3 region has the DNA TGCGCCAGCAGCCCAACGACCCACATAACTAGACGTAGCACAGATACGCAGTATTTT. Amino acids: CASSPTTHITRRSTDTQYF.

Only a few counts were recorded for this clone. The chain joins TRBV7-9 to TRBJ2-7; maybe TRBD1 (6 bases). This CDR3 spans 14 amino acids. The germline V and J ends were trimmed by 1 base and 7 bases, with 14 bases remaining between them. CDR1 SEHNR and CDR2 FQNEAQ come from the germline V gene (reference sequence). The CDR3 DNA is TGTGCCAGCAGCTTAGTAGGCAGGGGTGGGGAGCAGTACTTC. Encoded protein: CASSLVGRGGEQYF. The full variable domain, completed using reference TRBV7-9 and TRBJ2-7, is DTGVSQNPRHKITKRGQNVTFRCDPISEHNRLYWYRQTLGQGPEFLTYFQNEAQLEKSRLLSDRFSAERPKGSFSTLEIQRTEQGDSAMYLCASSLVGRGGEQYFGPGTRLTVT.

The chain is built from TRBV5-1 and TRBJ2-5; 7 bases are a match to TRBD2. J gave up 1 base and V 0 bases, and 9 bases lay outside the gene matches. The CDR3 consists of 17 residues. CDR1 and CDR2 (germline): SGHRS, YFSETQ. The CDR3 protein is CASSLGNSGNPQETQYF. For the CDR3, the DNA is TGCGCCAGCAGCTTGGGAAACAGCGGGAACCCCCAAGAGACCCAGTACTTC.

The CDR3 loop reads CASSPIQGHTGELFF. The DNA of the CDR3 is TGTGCCAGCAGCCCAATTCAGGGGCATACCGGGGAGCTGTTTTTT. The V gene is TRBV7-8, the J gene TRBJ2-2; TRBD1 is a possible D gene (6 bases). This CDR3 contains 15 residues. V lost 5 bases to trimming and J lost 5 bases, with 15 bases between them. Germline-derived CDR1 and CDR2 are SGHVS and FQNEAQ. The entire variable domain, with the rest obtained from reference TRBV7-8 and TRBJ2-2, is as follows: GAGVSQSPRYKVAKRGQDVALRCDPISGHVSLFWYQQALGQGPEFLTYFQNEAQLDKSGLPSDRFFAERPEGSVSTLKIQRTQQEDSAVYLCASSPIQGHTGELFFGEGSRLTVL.

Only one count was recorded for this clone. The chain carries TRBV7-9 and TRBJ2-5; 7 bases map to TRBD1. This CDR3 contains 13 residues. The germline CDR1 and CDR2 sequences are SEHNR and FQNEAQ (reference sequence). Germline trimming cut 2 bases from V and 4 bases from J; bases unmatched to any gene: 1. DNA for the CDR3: TGTGCCAGCAGCTTACCAGGGGGAGAGACCCAGTACTTC. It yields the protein CASSLPGGETQYF.

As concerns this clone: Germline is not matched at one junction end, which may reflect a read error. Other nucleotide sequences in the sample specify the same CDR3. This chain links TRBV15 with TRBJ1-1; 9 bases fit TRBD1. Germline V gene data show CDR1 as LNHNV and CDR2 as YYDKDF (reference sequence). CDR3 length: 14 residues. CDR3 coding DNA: TGTGCCACCAGCCTACAGGGGGCGGACACTGAAGCTTTTTTT. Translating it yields CATSLQGADTEAFF.

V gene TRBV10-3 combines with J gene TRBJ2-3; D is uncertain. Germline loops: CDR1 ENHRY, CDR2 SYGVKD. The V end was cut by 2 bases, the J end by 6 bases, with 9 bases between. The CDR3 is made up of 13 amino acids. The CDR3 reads CAISEGPRDTQYF. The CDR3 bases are TGTGCCATCAGTGAGGGGCCAAGGGATACGCAGTATTTT.

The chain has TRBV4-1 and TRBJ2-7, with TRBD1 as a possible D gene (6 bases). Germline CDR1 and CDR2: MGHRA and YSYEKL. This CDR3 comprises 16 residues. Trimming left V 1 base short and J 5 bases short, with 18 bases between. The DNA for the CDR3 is TGCGCCAGCAGCCAAGGTGATGCCAGGGGTGGAAACGAGCAGTACTTC. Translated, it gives CASSQGDARGGNEQYF.

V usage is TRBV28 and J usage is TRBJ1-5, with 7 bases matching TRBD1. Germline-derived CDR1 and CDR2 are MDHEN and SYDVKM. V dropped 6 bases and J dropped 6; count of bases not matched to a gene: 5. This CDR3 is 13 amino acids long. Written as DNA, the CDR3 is TGTGCCAGCAGAATACAGGGGACTCAGCCCCAGCATTTT. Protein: CASRIQGTQPQHF.

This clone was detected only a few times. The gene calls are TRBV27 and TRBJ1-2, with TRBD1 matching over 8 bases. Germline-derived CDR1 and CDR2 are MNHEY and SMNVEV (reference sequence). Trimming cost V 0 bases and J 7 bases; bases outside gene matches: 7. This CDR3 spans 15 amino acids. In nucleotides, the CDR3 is TGTGCCAGCAGTTTATCCCGGACAGGGCGTGGTGGCTACACCTTC. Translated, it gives CASSLSRTGRGGYTF.